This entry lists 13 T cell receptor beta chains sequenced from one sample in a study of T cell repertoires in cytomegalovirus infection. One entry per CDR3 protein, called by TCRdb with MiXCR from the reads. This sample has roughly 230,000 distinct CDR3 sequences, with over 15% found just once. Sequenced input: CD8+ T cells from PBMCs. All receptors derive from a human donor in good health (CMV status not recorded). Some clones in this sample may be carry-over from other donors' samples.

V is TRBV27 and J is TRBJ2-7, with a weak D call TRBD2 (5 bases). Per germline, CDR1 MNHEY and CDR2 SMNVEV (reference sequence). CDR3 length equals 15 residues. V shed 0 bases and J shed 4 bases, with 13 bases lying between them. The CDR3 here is CASSLSRGIGYEQYF. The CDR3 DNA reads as TGTGCCAGCAGTTTATCCCGAGGGATTGGTTACGAGCAGTACTTC.

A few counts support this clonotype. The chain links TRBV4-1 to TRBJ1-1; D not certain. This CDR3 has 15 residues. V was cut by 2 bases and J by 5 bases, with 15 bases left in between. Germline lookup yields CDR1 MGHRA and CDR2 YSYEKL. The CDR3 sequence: CASSQLGRGRTEAFF. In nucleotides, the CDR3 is TGCGCCAGCAGCCAACTCGGGAGAGGTCGGACTGAAGCTTTCTTT.

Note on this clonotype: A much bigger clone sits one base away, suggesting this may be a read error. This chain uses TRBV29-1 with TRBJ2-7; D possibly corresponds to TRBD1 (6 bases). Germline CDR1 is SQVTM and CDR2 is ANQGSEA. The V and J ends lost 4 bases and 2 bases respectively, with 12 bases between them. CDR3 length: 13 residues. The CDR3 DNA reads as TGCAGCGTTGGGACAGCGGTGACCTACGAGCAGTACTTC. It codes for CSVGTAVTYEQYF.

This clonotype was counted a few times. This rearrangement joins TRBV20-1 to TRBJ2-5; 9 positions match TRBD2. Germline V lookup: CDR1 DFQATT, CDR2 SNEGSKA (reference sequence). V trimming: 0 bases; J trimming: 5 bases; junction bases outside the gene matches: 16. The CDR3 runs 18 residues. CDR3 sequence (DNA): TGCAGTGCTAGAGAGAGACCGGGACTAGCTCCCCAGGGGGAGACCCAGTACTTC. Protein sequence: CSARERPGLAPQGETQYF.

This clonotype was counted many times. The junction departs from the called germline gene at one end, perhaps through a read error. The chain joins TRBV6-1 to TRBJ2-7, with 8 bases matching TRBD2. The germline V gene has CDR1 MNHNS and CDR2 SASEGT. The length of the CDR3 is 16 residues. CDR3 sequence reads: CASSKAGVFIQDEQYF. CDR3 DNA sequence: TGTGCCAGCAGTAAAGCGGGGGTTTTTATTCAGGACGAGCAGTACTTC.

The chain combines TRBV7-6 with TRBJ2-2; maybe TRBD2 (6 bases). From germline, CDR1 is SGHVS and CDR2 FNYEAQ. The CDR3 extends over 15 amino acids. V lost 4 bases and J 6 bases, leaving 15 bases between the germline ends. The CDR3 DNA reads TGTGCCAGCAGCTCCTCGACTAGTCCGGCCGGGGAGCTGTTTTTT. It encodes CASSSSTSPAGELFF. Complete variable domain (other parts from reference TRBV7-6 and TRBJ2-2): GAGVSQSPRYKVTKRGQDVALRCDPISGHVSLYWYRQALGQGPEFLTYFNYEAQQDKSGLPNDRFSAERPEGSISTLTIQRTEQRDSAMYRCASSSSTSPAGELFFGEGSRLTVL.

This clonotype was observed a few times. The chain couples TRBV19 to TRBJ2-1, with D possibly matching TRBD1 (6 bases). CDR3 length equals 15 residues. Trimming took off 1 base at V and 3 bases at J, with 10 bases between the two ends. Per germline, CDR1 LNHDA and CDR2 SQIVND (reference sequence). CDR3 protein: CASSIAGDLYNEQFF. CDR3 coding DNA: TGTGCCAGTAGTATAGCAGGGGACCTCTACAATGAGCAGTTCTTC.

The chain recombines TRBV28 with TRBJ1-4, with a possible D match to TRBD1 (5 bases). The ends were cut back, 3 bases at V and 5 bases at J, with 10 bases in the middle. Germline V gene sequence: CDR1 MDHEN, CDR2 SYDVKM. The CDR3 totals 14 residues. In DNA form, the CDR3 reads TGTGCCAGCAGTTTGGGACGGCCCAATGAAAAACTGTTTTTT. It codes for CASSLGRPNEKLFF. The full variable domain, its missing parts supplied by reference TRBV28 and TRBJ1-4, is DVKVTQSSRYLVKRTGEKVFLECVQDMDHENMFWYRQDPGLGLRLIYFSYDVKMKEKGDIPEGYSVSREKKERFSLILESASTNQTSMYLCASSLGRPNEKLFFGSGTQLSVL.

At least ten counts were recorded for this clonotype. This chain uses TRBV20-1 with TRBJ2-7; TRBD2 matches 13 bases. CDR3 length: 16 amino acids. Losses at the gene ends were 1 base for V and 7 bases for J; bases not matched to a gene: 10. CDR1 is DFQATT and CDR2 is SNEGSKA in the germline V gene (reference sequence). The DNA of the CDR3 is TGCAGTGCTAGAGGACTAGCGGGGGGAGAACGGGAGGAGCAGTACTTC. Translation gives CSARGLAGGEREEQYF.

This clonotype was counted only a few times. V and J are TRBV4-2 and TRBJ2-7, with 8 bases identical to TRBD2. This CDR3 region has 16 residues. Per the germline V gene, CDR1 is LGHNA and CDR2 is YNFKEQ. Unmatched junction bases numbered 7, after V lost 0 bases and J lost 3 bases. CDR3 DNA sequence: TGTGCCAGCAGCCAAGACTTGGCGGGGGGCTACTACGAGCAGTACTTC. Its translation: CASSQDLAGGYYEQYF.

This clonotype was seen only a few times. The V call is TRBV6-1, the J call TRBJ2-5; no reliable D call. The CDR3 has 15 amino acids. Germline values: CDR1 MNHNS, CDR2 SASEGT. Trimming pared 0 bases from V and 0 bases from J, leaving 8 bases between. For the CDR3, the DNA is TGTGCCAGCAGTGAAGCTTCCGGCTACCAAGAGACCCAGTACTTC. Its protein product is CASSEASGYQETQYF.

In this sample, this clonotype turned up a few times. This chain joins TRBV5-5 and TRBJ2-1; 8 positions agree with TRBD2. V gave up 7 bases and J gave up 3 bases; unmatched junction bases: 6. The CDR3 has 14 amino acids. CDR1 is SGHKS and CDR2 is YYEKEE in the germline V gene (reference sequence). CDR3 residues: CASAGGPLYNEQFF. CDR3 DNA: TGTGCCAGCGCGGGGGGACCTCTCTACAATGAGCAGTTCTTC.

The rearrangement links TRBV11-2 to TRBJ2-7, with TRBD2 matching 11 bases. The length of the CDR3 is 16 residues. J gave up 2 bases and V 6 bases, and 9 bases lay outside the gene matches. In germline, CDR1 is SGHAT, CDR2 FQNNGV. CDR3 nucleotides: TGTGCCAGCAGTACTAGCGGGAGATACCTACCCTACGAGCAGTACTTC. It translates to CASSTSGRYLPYEQYF.